The 17 T cell receptor beta chains below were found in one sample sequenced in a study of OX40 agonist ivuxolimab in advanced cancers. The data were produced by immunoSEQ multiplex PCR, yet TCRdb's version contains in-frame clones alone and is incomplete. The sample shows fewer than 25,000 clones, 86% of them seen only once. This specimen was CD4+ or CD8+ T cells sorted from blood, taken in a trial of the OX40 agonist ivuxolimab. The receptors stem from an adult with an advanced solid tumor such as melanoma, head and neck, liver or kidney cancer.

The gene calls are TRBV19 and TRBJ1-5; possible D gene TRBD1, 5 bases. The CDR3 loop spans 14 amino acids. In germline, CDR1 is LNHDA, CDR2 SQIVND (reference sequence). The V end lost 2 bases, the J end lost 6 bases, and 11 bases lay between the germline ends. This CDR3 reads CASSIWGERQPQHF. CDR3 DNA: TGTGCCAGTAGTATATGGGGGGAGCGTCAGCCCCAGCATTTT.

This rearrangement joins TRBV29-1 to TRBJ2-3; 13 positions agree with TRBD2. V lost 4 bases to trimming and J lost 2 bases; unmatched junction nucleotides: 3. CDR1 and CDR2 (germline): SQVTM, ANQGSEA. The CDR3 spans 15 residues. The CDR3 region is CSVGLAGGHTDTQYF. CDR3 DNA: TGCAGCGTTGGACTAGCGGGGGGACACACAGATACGCAGTATTTT.

CDR3: CASSQADLNNSPLHF. In DNA, the CDR3 is TGCGCCAGCAGCCAAGCGGACCTAAATAATTCACCCCTCCACTTT. The V gene is TRBV4-3, the J gene TRBJ1-6, with D uncertain. The V end lost 1 base, the J end lost 5 bases, and 9 bases lay between the germline ends. This CDR3 spans 15 amino acids. Germline V lookup: CDR1 LGHNA, CDR2 YSLEER.

This chain connects TRBV18 to TRBJ1-3; D remains ambiguous. Germline values: CDR1 KGHSH, CDR2 LQKENI. This CDR3 has 16 residues. V dropped 2 bases and J dropped 0 bases, with 11 bases sitting between them. DNA for the CDR3: TGTGCCAGCTCACCAGGGCGGCCCGACTCTGGAAACACCATATATTTT. This codes for CASSPGRPDSGNTIYF.

The chain has TRBV7-2 and TRBJ2-5; tentative D call: TRBD1 (7 bases). Trimming took off 6 bases at V and 4 bases at J, with 15 bases between the two ends. The CDR3 length is 14 residues. CDR1 and CDR2 from the germline V gene are SGHTA and FQGNSA. The CDR3, as DNA: TGTGCCAGCAGACGATCAGGGGGAGGAGAGACCCAGTACTTC. Its protein product is CASRRSGGGETQYF.

CDR3 DNA sequence: TGTGCCAGCAGCTTGTCGGGACAGGGTTTTGAAGAGACCCAGTACTTC. It translates to CASSLSGQGFEETQYF. The genes are TRBV5-6 and TRBJ2-5; 9 bases are a match to TRBD1. V shed 1 base and J 3 bases; nucleotides not matched to a gene: 7. Germline V lookup: CDR1 SGHDT, CDR2 YYEEEE. The CDR3 loop spans 16 amino acids.

The J gene is TRBJ2-1, the V gene TRBV5-8; possible D gene TRBD2, 6 bases. V dropped 1 base and J dropped 7 bases, with 15 bases sitting between them. CDR3 length equals 15 residues. Germline CDR1 is SGHTS and CDR2 is YDEGEE. The CDR3 protein is CASSLYGRPGNEQFF. In nucleotides, the CDR3 is TGTGCCAGCAGCTTGTACGGGAGACCGGGGAATGAGCAGTTCTTC.

The chain uses TRBV9 and TRBJ2-2; 8 nucleotides match TRBD1. Germline V gene sequence: CDR1 SGDLS, CDR2 YYNGEE. The CDR3 has 17 amino acids. With V trimmed by 4 bases and J by 4 bases, 12 bases remained unmatched. The CDR3 DNA reads TGTGCCAGCAGCCTTCAGACTGGGACAGGACCCACCGGGGAGCTGTTTTTT. It encodes CASSLQTGTGPTGELFF. The full variable domain, its missing parts supplied by reference TRBV9 and TRBJ2-2, is DSGVTQTPKHLITATGQRVTLRCSPRSGDLSVYWYQQSLDQGLQFLIQYYNGEERAKGNILERFSAQQFPDLHSELNLSSLELGDSALYFCASSLQTGTGPTGELFFGEGSRLTVL.

This chain links TRBV2 with TRBJ2-7; maybe TRBD1 (5 bases). CDR1 and CDR2 from the germline V gene are SNHLY and FYNNEI. The CDR3 contains 14 residues. V lost 5 bases and J 3 bases, leaving 14 bases between the germline ends. CDR3 region: CASSSDIPDYEQYF. The DNA for the CDR3 is TGTGCCAGCAGTTCGGACATTCCAGACTACGAGCAGTACTTC. The variable domain in full, with the rest retrieved from reference TRBV2 and TRBJ2-7, is EPEVTQTPSHQVTQMGQEVILRCVPISNHLYFYWYRQILGQKVEFLVSFYNNEISEKSEIFDDQFSVERPDGSNFTLKIRSTKLEDSAMYFCASSSDIPDYEQYFGPGTRLTVT.

The chain recombines TRBV4-1 with TRBJ1-3; weak D call: TRBD1 (6 bases). Trimming pared 1 base from V and 0 bases from J, leaving 16 bases between. CDR3 length equals 18 residues. Germline CDR1 is MGHRA and CDR2 is YSYEKL. CDR3 bases: TGCGCCAGCAGCCAAGGCGGGACATCCTCTCCCTCTGGAAACACCATATATTTT. It codes for CASSQGGTSSPSGNTIYF.

This clone turned up a few times. The genes are TRBV10-3 and TRBJ2-2; D gene unclear. Deletions cut 7 bases from V and 9 bases from J, with 18 bases between. Germline values: CDR1 ENHRY, CDR2 SYGVKD. This CDR3 comprises 14 residues. The CDR3 loop reads CAIITGQVRWELFF. The DNA of the CDR3 is TGTGCCATCATCACCGGGCAGGTGAGGTGGGAGCTGTTTTTT.

The chain links TRBV5-1 to TRBJ2-7; 7 positions match TRBD1. This CDR3 comprises 14 residues. V shed 5 bases, J shed 7 bases, and the junction held 12 bases outside the gene matches. Per germline, CDR1 SGHRS and CDR2 YFSETQ. CDR3 residues: CASRPRDSFPEQYF. The CDR3 DNA reads as TGCGCCAGCAGACCACGGGACAGTTTCCCTGAGCAGTACTTC.

The rearrangement links TRBV4-1 to TRBJ1-1, with 10 positions matching TRBD1. Unmatched junction bases numbered 4, after V lost 4 bases and J lost 2 bases. This CDR3 is built from 15 residues. Germline V CDR1 and CDR2: MGHRA, YSYEKL. Here the CDR3 reads CASSPRTGGNTEAFF. The CDR3 nucleotides read TGCGCCAGCAGCCCCCGGACAGGGGGAAACACTGAAGCTTTCTTT.

Only a few counts were recorded for this clone. The chain employs TRBV19 and TRBJ1-6, with D unresolved. The germline V gene encodes CDR1 LNHDA and CDR2 SQIVND (reference sequence). V was cut by 9 bases and J by 6 bases, with 9 bases left in between. The CDR3 has 12 residues. The CDR3 sequence is CASNLINSPLHF. Written as DNA, the CDR3 is TGTGCCAGCAACCTGATTAATTCACCCCTCCACTTT.

J is TRBJ1-1 and V is TRBV10-3; 9 bases fit TRBD1. The CDR3 consists of 17 residues. Germline values: CDR1 ENHRY, CDR2 SYGVKD. With 2 bases clipped from V and 10 bases from J, the junction kept 17 bases outside the gene matches. The CDR3 here is CAISEDPGQGLTEVAFF. For the CDR3, the DNA is TGTGCCATCAGTGAGGACCCAGGACAGGGGCTAACTGAGGTAGCTTTCTTT.

V is TRBV19 and J is TRBJ2-7; 12 nucleotides line up with TRBD1. This CDR3 comprises 15 residues. CDR1 is LNHDA, CDR2 SQIVND, per germline (reference sequence). Unmatched junction bases numbered 4, after V lost 0 bases and J lost 7 bases. The CDR3 is CASSIDGTGGAEQYF. The CDR3 DNA sequence: TGTGCCAGTAGTATAGACGGGACAGGGGGCGCGGAGCAGTACTTC.

The V gene is TRBV7-2, the J gene TRBJ2-5; D possibly corresponds to TRBD1 (6 bases). Trimming shortened V by 5 bases and J by 1 base, and 8 bases separated the two germline ends. This CDR3 spans 13 amino acids. CDR1 is SGHTA, CDR2 FQGNSA, per germline. CDR3 in amino acids: CASSRQAQETQYF. CDR3 DNA: TGTGCCAGCAGCAGACAGGCCCAAGAGACCCAGTACTTC.